This TCR beta chain was captured in a study of T cells after yellow fever vaccination. The study's findings and limits: The study noted that FACS-sorted repertoires could contain abundant clonotypes contaminating from the bulk population.

TCRdb reprocessed the 5' RACE reads with MiXCR, giving one entry per CDR3 protein. This repertoire shows 400,000 or so distinct CDR3 sequences, 18% found once; its top ten account for roughly 19%. This clonotype was seen repeatedly, ten times or more. Its matching antigen is unknown. Trimming removed 4 bases from V and 5 bases from J, with 15 bases in between. The CDR3 runs 14 residues. The germline V gene encodes CDR1 SGHRS and CDR2 YFSETQ. The sample here was PBMCs, taken before the yellow fever booster vaccination. The chain carries TRBV5-1 and TRBJ2-5; D might be TRBD1 or TRBD2, each matching 6 bases. The receptor was isolated from a man in his late teens or twenties who received the YFV17D yellow fever vaccine. The CDR3 loop is CASSPDRGRETQYF. For the CDR3, the DNA is TGCGCCAGCAGCCCGGACCGGGGGCGGGAGACCCAGTACTTC.